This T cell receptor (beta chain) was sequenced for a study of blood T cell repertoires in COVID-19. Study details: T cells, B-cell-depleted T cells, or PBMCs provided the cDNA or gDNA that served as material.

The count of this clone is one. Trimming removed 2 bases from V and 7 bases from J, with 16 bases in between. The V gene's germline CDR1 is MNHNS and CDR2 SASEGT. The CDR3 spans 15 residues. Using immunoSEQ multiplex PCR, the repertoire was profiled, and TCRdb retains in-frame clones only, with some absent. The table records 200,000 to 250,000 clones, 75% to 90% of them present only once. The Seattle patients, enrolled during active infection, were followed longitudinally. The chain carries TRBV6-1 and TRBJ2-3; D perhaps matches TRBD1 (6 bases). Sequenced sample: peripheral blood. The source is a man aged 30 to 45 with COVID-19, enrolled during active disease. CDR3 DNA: TGTGCCAGCAGTGAACCAGGGGAATTGGGAAATACGCAGTATTTT. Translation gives CASSEPGELGNTQYF.